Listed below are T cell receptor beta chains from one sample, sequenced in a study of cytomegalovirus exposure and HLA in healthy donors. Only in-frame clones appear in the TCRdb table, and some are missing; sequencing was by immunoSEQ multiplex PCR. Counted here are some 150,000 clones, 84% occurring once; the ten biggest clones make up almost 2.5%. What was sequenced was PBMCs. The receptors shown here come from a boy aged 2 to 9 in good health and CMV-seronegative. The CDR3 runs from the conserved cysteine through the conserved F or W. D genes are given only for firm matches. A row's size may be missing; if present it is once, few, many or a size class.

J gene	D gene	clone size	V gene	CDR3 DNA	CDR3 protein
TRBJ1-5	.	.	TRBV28	TGTGCCAGCAGTTTAGTTCCGGTACAGCCCCAGCATTTT	CASSLVPVQPQHF
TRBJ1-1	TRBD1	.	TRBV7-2	TGTGCCAGCACCTGGCTAGGGACAGGGAGGGGCACTGAAGCTTTCTTT	CASTWLGTGRGTEAFF
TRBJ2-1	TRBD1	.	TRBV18	TGTGCCAGCTCTCGATCGGGGACAGGGACCTACAATGAGCAGTTCTTC	CASSRSGTGTYNEQFF
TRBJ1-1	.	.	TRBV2	TGTGCCAGCCAGGGAGGGTTAGGTGAAGCTTTCTTT	CASQGGLGEAFF
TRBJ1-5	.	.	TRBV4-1	TGCGCCAGCAGCCAAGATCATCTAACAGGTTATAGCAATCAGCCCCAGCATTTT	CASSQDHLTGYSNQPQHF
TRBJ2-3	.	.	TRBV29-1	TGCAGCGTTGGCGCCAGGCTAAACACAGATACGCAGTATTTT	CSVGARLNTDTQYF
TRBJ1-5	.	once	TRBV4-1	TGCGCCAGCAGCCAAGGGCCCTCGAATAATCAGCCCCAGCATTTT	CASSQGPSNNQPQHF
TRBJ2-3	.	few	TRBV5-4	TGTGCCAGCAGCTTGGCCAGGCCAGCCCCTAGCACAGATACGCAGTATTTT	CASSLARPAPSTDTQYF
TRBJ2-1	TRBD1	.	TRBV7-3	TGTGCCAGCAGCCACCGAAAAGGGGGCGCCCACAATGAGCAGTTCTTC	CASSHRKGGAHNEQFF
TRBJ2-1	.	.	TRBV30	TGTGCCTGGAGTGTAAGGAGGGGGCCAGCCCGACGGTACAATGAGCAGTTCTTC	CAWSVRRGPARRYNEQFF
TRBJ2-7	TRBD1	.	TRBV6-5	TGTGCCAGCGGGGGGACAGGGGGCCACGAGCAGTACTTC	CASGGTGGHEQYF
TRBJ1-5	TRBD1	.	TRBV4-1	TGCGCCAGCAGCGTCCGGACAGGGTGGAGCAATCAGCCCCAGCATTTT	CASSVRTGWSNQPQHF
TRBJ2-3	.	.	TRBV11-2	TGTGCCAGCAGCTTCGGGGGTGGTGATACGCAGTATTTT	CASSFGGGDTQYF
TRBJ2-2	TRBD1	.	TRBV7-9	TGTGCCAGCAGCTTAACAGGGGGCGCCCCAAGACCCGGGGAGCTGTTTTTT	CASSLTGGAPRPGELFF
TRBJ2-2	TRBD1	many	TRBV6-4	TGTGCCAGCAGTGACTCAGGGGGCGACACCGGGGAGCTGTTTTTT	CASSDSGGDTGELFF
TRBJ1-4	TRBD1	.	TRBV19	TGTGCCAGTAGTATCCGGACAGGGGGCAATGAAAAACTGTTTTTT	CASSIRTGGNEKLFF
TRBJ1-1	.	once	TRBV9	TGTGCCAGCAGCGTAATAAGCGGGGTATCAACTGAAGCTTTCTTT	CASSVISGVSTEAFF
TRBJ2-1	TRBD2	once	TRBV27	TGTGCCAGCAGTTTACCCCTAGCGGGAACCAGTGAGCAGTTCTTC	CASSLPLAGTSEQFF
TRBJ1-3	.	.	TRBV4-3	TGCGCCAGCAGCCAAGACGGGAGTTCCTCTGGAAACACCATATATTTT	CASSQDGSSSGNTIYF
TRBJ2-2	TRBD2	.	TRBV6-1	TGTGCCAGCAGTCCCGGGACTAGCCCTCCCGGGGAGCTGTTTTTT	CASSPGTSPPGELFF
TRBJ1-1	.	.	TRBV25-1	TGTGCCAGCAGTGAATGGGGGCCCCAGGAGGCTTTCTTT	CASSEWGPQEAFF
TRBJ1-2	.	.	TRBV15	TGTGCCACCAGCAGAAACCCCGACCCGACTTATGGCTACACCTTC	CATSRNPDPTYGYTF
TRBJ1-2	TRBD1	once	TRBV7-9	TGTTCCAGCAGCTCGGACAGGGATGGCTACACCTTC	CSSSSDRDGYTF
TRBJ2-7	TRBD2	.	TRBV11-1	TGTGCCAGCAGGGCTAGCGGGAGCTACGAGCAGTACTTC	CASRASGSYEQYF
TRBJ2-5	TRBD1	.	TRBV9	TGTGCCAGCAGCGTCACGGGACAGAAAAAAGAGACCCAGTACTTC	CASSVTGQKKETQYF
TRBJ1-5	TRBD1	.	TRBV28	TGTGCCAGCAGTTCGAATGGGGTATGGGACAGGAACTTCTTTAGCAATCAGCCCCAGCATTTT	CASSSNGVWDRNFFSNQPQHF
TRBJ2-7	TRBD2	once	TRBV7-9	TGTGCCAGCAGCTTTGTGCGGGGGGCCAGCTACGAGCAGTACTTC	CASSFVRGASYEQYF
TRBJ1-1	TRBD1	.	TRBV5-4	TGTGCCAGCAGCCTACCCGGAACAGGGGGCACTGAAGCTTTCTTT	CASSLPGTGGTEAFF
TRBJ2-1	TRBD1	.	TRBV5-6	TGTGCCAGCACCTTTCCCCTTGGACAGGGCGATGAGCAGTTCTTC	CASTFPLGQGDEQFF
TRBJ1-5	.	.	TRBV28	TGTGCCAGCAGTTTGCAGGGGTCAGCCAGTCAGCCCCAGCATTTT	CASSLQGSASQPQHF
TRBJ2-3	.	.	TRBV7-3	TGTGCCAGCAGCCCAATTGCGCGGGGACCCACAGATACGCAGTATTTT	CASSPIARGPTDTQYF
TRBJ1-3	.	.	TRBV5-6	TGTGCCAGCAGCCAATCAGGGCTCTCTGGAAACACCATATATTTT	CASSQSGLSGNTIYF
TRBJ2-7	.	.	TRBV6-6	TGTGCCAGCAGTTACTCGGAGTCCTACGAGCAGTACTTC	CASSYSESYEQYF
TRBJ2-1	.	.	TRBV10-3	TGTGCCATCAGTGAGACCTCCCCCGGGAGTCCGTTCTTC	CAISETSPGSPFF
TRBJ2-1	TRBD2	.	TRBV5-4	TGTGCCACCTCCCCCCGGGGGGTCCACAATGAGCAGTTCTTC	CATSPRGVHNEQFF
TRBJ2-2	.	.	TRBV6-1	TGTGCCAGCAGTGAACAGACTACCGGGGAGCTGTTTTTT	CASSEQTTGELFF
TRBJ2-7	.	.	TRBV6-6	TGTGCCAGCAGTCCGTATACTACCGGAAGCTCCTACGAGCAGTACTTC	CASSPYTTGSSYEQYF
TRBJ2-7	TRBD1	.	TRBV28	TGTGCCAGCAGTTTATCAACAGGGGGATTAGGCTACGAGCAGTACTTC	CASSLSTGGLGYEQYF
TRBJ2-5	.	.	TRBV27	TGTGCCAGCGGCCCGTTAGCGAACCAAGAGACCCAGTACTTC	CASGPLANQETQYF
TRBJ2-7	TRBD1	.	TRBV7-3	TGTGCCAGCAGCCCCGGGACAGGTTCCTACGAGCAGTACTTC	CASSPGTGSYEQYF
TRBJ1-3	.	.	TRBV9	TGTGCCAGCAGCGTAGGCGGAGGGATTGCTGGAAACACCATATATTTT	CASSVGGGIAGNTIYF
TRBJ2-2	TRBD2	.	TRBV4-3	TGCGCCAGCAGCCAAGCGACTAGCGGGAGTGGTGACACCGGGGAGCTGTTTTTT	CASSQATSGSGDTGELFF
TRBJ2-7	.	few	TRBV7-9	TGTGCCAGCAGCTTAAGGGGCTCCTACGAGCAGTACTTC	CASSLRGSYEQYF
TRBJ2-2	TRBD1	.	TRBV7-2	TGTGCCAGCAGTCGGATGACAGGGATCCCCGGGGAGCTGTTTTTT	CASSRMTGIPGELFF
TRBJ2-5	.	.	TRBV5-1	TGCGCCAGCAGCTTGTCTTGGCAGGGGAGAGAGACCCAGTACTTC	CASSLSWQGRETQYF
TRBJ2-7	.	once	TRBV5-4	TGTGCCAGCACCTCTAAGGAGGACAGTAACTACGAGCAGTACTTC	CASTSKEDSNYEQYF